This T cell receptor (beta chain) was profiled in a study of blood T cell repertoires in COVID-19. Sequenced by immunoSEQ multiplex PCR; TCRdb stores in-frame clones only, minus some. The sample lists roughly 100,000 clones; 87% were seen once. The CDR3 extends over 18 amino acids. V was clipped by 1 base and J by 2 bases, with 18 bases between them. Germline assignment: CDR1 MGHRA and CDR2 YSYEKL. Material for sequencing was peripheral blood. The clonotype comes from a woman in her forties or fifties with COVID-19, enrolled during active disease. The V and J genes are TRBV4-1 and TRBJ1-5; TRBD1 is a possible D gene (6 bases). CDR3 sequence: CASSQGRVGAGGNQPQHF. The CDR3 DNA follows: TGCGCCAGCAGCCAAGGTCGGGTGGGGGCTGGCGGCAATCAGCCCCAGCATTTT.